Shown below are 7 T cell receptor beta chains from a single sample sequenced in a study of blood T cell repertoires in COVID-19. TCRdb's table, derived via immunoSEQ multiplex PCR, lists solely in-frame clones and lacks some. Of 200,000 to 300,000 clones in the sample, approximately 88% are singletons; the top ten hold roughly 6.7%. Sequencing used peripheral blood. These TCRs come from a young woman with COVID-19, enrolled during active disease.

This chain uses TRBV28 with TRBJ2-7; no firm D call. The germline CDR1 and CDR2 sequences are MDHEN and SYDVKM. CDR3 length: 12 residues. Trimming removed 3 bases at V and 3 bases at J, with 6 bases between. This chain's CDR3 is CASSFPGYEQYF. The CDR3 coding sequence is TGTGCCAGCAGTTTCCCAGGCTACGAGCAGTACTTC. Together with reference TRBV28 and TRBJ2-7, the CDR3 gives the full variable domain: DVKVTQSSRYLVKRTGEKVFLECVQDMDHENMFWYRQDPGLGLRLIYFSYDVKMKEKGDIPEGYSVSREKKERFSLILESASTNQTSMYLCASSFPGYEQYFGPGTRLTVT.

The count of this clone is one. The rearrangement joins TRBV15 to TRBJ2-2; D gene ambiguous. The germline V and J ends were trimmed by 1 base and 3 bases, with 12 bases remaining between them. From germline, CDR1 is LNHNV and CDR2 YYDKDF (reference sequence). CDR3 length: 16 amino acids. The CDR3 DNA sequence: TGTGCCACCAGCAGAGGGTCTCTTCGGGACACCGGGGAGCTGTTTTTT. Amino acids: CATSRGSLRDTGELFF. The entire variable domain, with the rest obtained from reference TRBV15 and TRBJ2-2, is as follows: DAMVIQNPRYQVTQFGKPVTLSCSQTLNHNVMYWYQQKSSQAPKLLFHYYDKDFNNEADTPDNFQSRRPNTSFCFLDIRSPGLGDTAMYLCATSRGSLRDTGELFFGEGSRLTVL.

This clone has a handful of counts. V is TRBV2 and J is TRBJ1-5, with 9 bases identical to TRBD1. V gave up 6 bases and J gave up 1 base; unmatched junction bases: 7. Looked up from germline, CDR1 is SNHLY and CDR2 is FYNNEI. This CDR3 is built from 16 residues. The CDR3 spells CASSPGQGWSNQPQHF. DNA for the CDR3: TGTGCCAGCAGCCCGGGACAGGGATGGAGCAATCAGCCCCAGCATTTT.

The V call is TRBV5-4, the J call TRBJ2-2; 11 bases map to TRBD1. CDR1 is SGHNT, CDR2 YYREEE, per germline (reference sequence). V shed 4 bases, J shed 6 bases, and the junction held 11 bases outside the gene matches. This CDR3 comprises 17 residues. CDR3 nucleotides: TGTGCCAGCAGCCCCAAAGGACGGGGACAGGGGGCCGGGGAGCTGTTTTTT. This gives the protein CASSPKGRGQGAGELFF.

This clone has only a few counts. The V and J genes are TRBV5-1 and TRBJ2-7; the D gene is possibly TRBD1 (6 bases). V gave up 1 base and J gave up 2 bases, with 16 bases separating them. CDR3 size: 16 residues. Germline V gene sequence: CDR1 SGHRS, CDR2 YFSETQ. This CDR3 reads CASSLFSSWGPYEQYV. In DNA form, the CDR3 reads TGCGCCAGCAGCTTGTTTTCTAGCTGGGGGCCCTACGAGCAGTACGTC.

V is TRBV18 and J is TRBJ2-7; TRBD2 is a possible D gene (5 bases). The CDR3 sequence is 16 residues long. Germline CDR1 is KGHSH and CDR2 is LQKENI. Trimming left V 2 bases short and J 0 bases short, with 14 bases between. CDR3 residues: CASSPRSGINSYEQYF. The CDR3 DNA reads TGTGCCAGCTCACCAAGGAGCGGCATTAACTCCTACGAGCAGTACTTC.

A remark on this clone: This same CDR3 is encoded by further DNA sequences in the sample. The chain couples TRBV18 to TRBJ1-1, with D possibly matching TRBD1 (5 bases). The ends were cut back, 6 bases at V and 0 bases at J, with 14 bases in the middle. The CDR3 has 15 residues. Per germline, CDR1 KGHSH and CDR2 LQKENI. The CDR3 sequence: CASSPLTGVNTEAFF. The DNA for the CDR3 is TGTGCCAGCTCCCCTCTCACGGGGGTGAACACTGAAGCTTTCTTT.